The sequence of this T cell receptor (beta chain) was determined in a study of shared clonotypes between healthy human individuals. About the research overall: Each donor contributed plates that comprised three CD4 naive, three CD4 memory, two CD8 naive and one CD8 memory.

This CDR3 contains 15 residues. Trimming at V came to 4 bases and at J to 1 base, leaving 5 bases not matched to a gene. Germline loops: CDR1 MGHRA, CDR2 YSYEKL. This clone showed up just once. What it binds is unknown. Study outcomes and limitations: Shared clonotypes across all four donors exceeded non-shared ones in generation probability. Few donors restricted represented genetic and exposure-history diversity.

The method was immunoSEQ multiplex PCR; TCRdb's version includes in-frame clones alone and lacks a portion of them. The table includes 2 million to 2.5 million clones, approximately 95% detected once. This chain links TRBV4-1 with TRBJ2-7; 9 bases are a match to TRBD2. The origin of this receptor is a young man in good health. Some clones in this sample may be carry-over from other donors' samples. Sequencing input: naive CD4+ T cells from PBMCs. The subset denotes: CD45RA+ positively selected. DNA of the CDR3: TGCGCCAGCAGCCTTAGCGGGAGATTATCCTACGAGCAGTACTTC. Residues: CASSLSGRLSYEQYF.